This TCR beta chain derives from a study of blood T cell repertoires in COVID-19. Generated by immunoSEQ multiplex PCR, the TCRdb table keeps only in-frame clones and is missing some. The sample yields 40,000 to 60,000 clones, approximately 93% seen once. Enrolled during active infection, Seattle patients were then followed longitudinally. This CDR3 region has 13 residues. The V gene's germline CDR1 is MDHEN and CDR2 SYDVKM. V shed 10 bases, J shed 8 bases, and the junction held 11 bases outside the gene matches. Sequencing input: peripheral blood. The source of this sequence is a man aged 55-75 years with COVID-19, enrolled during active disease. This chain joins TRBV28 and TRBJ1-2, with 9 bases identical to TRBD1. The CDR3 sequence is CATRWDRARGYTF. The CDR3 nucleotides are TGTGCCACCCGATGGGACAGGGCCCGCGGCTACACCTTC.